The 10 T cell receptor beta chains below all came from one sample that was sequenced in a study of T cells after yellow fever vaccination. TCRdb called the 5' RACE reads again in MiXCR, with one record for every CDR3 protein. The sample includes some 320,000 distinct CDR3 sequences, 8.5% to 10% of them seen just once. The sequenced sample was CD4+ T cells sorted from PBMCs, obtained 5 days after the yellow fever booster vaccination. The receptors stem from a man aged 18 to 30 who received the YFV17D yellow fever vaccine.

This clonotype was detected ten times or more. The V gene is TRBV11-2, the J gene TRBJ2-3; TRBD2 aligns across 8 bases. CDR3 length: 16 amino acids. The V gene's germline CDR1 is SGHAT and CDR2 FQNNGV. J lost 3 bases, V lost 1 base, and 6 bases had no gene match. The CDR3 spells CASSLVGGALTDTQYF. As DNA, the CDR3 is TGTGCCAGCAGCTTAGTCGGGGGGGCCTTGACAGATACGCAGTATTTT.

J is TRBJ2-3 and V is TRBV6-4, with 9 bases matching TRBD2. The CDR3 is 14 residues long. The ends lost 6 bases at V and 4 bases at J; junction bases unmatched: 5. In germline, CDR1 is MRHNA, CDR2 SNTAGT. This CDR3 reads CASSASGESDTQYF. The CDR3, as DNA: TGTGCCAGCAGCGCTAGCGGGGAGTCAGATACGCAGTATTTT.

This clonotype has more than one count but fewer than ten. The V gene is TRBV20-1, the J gene TRBJ2-3, with TRBD1 matching over 7 bases. The CDR3 extends over 14 amino acids. Per the germline V gene, CDR1 is DFQATT and CDR2 is SNEGSKA (reference sequence). V lost 3 bases and J lost 1; bases outside the gene matches: 4. CDR3 bases: TGCAGTGCTAGCCTAGGGGGCCGCACAGATACGCAGTATTTT. Translating it yields CSASLGGRTDTQYF.

The V and J genes are TRBV28 and TRBJ1-1, with no clear D. Germline V lookup: CDR1 MDHEN, CDR2 SYDVKM. This CDR3 has 11 amino acids. V shed 8 bases and J shed 4 bases, with 8 bases lying between them. Written as DNA, the CDR3 is TGTGCCAGCGCCTCAGCCACTGAAGCTTTCTTT. Residues: CASASATEAFF. The full variable domain, rest sourced from reference TRBV28 and TRBJ1-1, is DVKVTQSSRYLVKRTGEKVFLECVQDMDHENMFWYRQDPGLGLRLIYFSYDVKMKEKGDIPEGYSVSREKKERFSLILESASTNQTSMYLCASASATEAFFGQGTRLTVV.

This chain links TRBV5-6 with TRBJ2-4, with a weak D call TRBD1 (5 bases). The CDR3 has 17 residues. With 0 bases removed from V and 0 bases from J, the gap between germline ends came to 13 bases. Germline V gene lookup returns CDR1 SGHDT and CDR2 YYEEEE. The CDR3 here is CASSLAQGPLAKNIQYF. The CDR3 nucleotides are TGTGCCAGCAGCTTGGCCCAGGGTCCTCTAGCCAAAAACATTCAGTACTTC. The whole variable domain, filled in from reference TRBV5-6 and TRBJ2-4, reads DAGVTQSPTHLIKTRGQQVTLRCSPKSGHDTVSWYQQALGQGPQFIFQYYEEEERQRGNFPDRFSGHQFPNYSSELNVNALLLGDSALYLCASSLAQGPLAKNIQYFGAGTRLSVL.

This clonotype was counted ten times or more. The chain uses TRBV4-1 and TRBJ2-2; 7 positions match TRBD2. Germline V gene lookup returns CDR1 MGHRA and CDR2 YSYEKL. V lost 4 bases and J lost 8; bases outside the gene matches: 19. The CDR3 runs to 18 residues. As DNA, the CDR3 is TGCGCCAGCAGCCGATCCTATCGCCGGGACTATGGCCCGGGGGAGCTGTTTTTT. It encodes CASSRSYRRDYGPGELFF.

This clonotype has only a few counts. This chain joins TRBV6-5 and TRBJ2-3; D gene ambiguous. Per germline, CDR1 MNHEY and CDR2 SVGAGI. The CDR3 loop spans 14 amino acids. The V and J ends lost 10 bases and 2 bases respectively, with 16 bases between them. The DNA for the CDR3 is TGTGCCATTAGGCAGGCGCCGACCACAGATACGCAGTATTTT. Residues: CAIRQAPTTDTQYF.

This clonotype was counted only a few times. This chain's CDR3 is CASSFGHYEQYV. DNA for the CDR3: TGTGCCAGCAGTTTTGGGCATTACGAGCAGTACGTC. The chain couples TRBV12-3 or TRBV12-4 to TRBJ2-7, with D uncertain. V was cut by 3 bases and J by 4 bases, with 7 bases left in between. CDR3 length: 12 amino acids.

V is TRBV6-5 and J is TRBJ2-2; 8 nucleotides agree with TRBD1. The CDR3 covers 19 residues. CDR1 MNHEY and CDR2 SVGAGI come from the germline V gene. V shed 5 bases, J shed 5 bases, and the junction held 19 bases outside the gene matches. The CDR3 loop reads CASSGPGGRGRGRTGELFF. The CDR3 DNA reads as TGTGCCAGCAGTGGCCCCGGGGGCAGGGGGCGGGGTCGGACCGGGGAGCTGTTTTTT.

V usage is TRBV3-1 and J usage is TRBJ1-3; no clear D gene. Germline V gene sequence: CDR1 LGHDT, CDR2 YNNKEL (reference sequence). This CDR3 contains 16 residues. V lost 0 bases and J lost 7, with 16 bases in between. The CDR3: CASSQDIDNRWNTIYF. CDR3 bases: TGTGCCAGCAGCCAAGATATCGACAATCGGTGGAACACCATATATTTT. Using reference TRBV3-1 and TRBJ1-3 for the parts outside the CDR3, the full variable domain is DTAVSQTPKYLVTQMGNDKSIKCEQNLGHDTMYWYKQDSKKFLKIMFSYNNKELIINETVPNRFSPKSPDKAHLNLHINSLELGDSAVYFCASSQDIDNRWNTIYFGEGSWLTVV.